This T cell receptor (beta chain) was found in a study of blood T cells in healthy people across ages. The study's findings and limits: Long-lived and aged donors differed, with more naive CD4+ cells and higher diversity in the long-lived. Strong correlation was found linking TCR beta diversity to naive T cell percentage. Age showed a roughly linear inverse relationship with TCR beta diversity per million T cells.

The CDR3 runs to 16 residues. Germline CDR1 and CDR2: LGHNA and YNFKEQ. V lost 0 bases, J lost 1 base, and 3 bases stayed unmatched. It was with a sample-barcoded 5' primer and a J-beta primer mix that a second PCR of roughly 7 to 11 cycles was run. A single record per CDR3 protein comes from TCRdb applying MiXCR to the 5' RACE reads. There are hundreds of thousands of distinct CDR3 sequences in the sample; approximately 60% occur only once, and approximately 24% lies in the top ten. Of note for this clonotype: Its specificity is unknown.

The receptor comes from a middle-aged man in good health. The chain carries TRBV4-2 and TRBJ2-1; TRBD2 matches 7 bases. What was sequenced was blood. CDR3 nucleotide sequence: TGTGCCAGCAGCCAAGATCGGCGGGGGTCCTACAATGAGCAGTTCTTC. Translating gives CASSQDRRGSYNEQFF.